This entry describes one T cell receptor beta chain. Its antigen is unidentified. The data belong to a study of T cells in localized non-small cell lung cancer. Findings of the study overall: Tumor samples were not multi-region, leaving intratumor heterogeneity unexcluded.

TCRdb's table, derived via immunoSEQ multiplex PCR, lists solely in-frame clones and lacks some. Of around 24,000 clones listed, more than 65% were seen once; the top ten hold 4.8%. The V end was cut by 5 bases, the J end by 5 bases, with 15 bases between. The CDR3 runs to 14 residues. In germline, CDR1 is SGHAT, CDR2 FQNNGV. This chain uses TRBV11-2 with TRBJ1-2, with D possibly matching TRBD1 (6 bases). The sequence derives from a man between 35 and 75 years old with stage II lung adenocarcinoma. The sample consisted of PBMCs, taken before any cancer treatment. The CDR3 sequence is CASSPEGGWYGYTF. In DNA, the CDR3 is TGTGCCAGCAGCCCTGAGGGGGGGTGGTATGGCTACACCTTC.